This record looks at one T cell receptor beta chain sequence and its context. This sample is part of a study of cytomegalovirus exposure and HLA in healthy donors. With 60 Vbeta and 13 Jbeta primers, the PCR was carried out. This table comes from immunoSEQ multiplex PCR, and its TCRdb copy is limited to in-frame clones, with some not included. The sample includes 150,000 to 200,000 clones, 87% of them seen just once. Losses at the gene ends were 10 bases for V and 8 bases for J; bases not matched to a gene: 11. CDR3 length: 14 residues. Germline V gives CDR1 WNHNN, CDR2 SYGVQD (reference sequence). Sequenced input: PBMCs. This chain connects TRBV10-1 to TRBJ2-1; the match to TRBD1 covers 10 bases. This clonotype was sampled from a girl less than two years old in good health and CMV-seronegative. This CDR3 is CATSPDRGFDEQFF. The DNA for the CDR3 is TGCGCCACCAGCCCGGACAGGGGGTTCGATGAGCAGTTCTTC.